Shown below are 8 T cell receptor beta chains from a single sample sequenced in a study of blood T cell repertoires in COVID-19. The protocol was immunoSEQ multiplex PCR, while the TCRdb copy is restricted to in-frame clones and leaves out a portion. This sample yields 100,000 or so clones, of which 65% to 90% are seen a single time; less than 3.5% belongs to the top ten. The specimen was PBMCs or T cells enriched from blood (not recorded which). The origin of the receptors is a woman between 50 and 59 years old who had recovered from COVID-19.

This rearrangement joins TRBV27 to TRBJ2-1; 7 nucleotides agree with TRBD2. CDR3 length: 13 residues. Germline lookup yields CDR1 MNHEY and CDR2 SMNVEV (reference sequence). The ends lost 4 bases at V and 14 bases at J; junction bases unmatched: 11. The CDR3 sequence: CASSSAGTTWKFF. The DNA for the CDR3 is TGTGCCAGCAGTTCGGCGGGGACTACGTGGAAGTTCTTC.

This clone was picked up one time. The chain uses TRBV27 and TRBJ1-1; the D is unclear. The CDR3 is made up of 14 amino acids. Germline CDR1 and CDR2: MNHEY and SMNVEV (reference sequence). V gave up 2 bases and J gave up 4 bases, with 11 bases separating them. In nucleotides, the CDR3 is TGTGCCAGCAGTTTAGCCGGTTCTCCCACTGAAGCTTTCTTT. Amino acid sequence: CASSLAGSPTEAFF.

The J gene is TRBJ1-2, the V gene TRBV4-1, with TRBD1 matching 8 bases. V dropped 1 base and J dropped 4; count of bases not matched to a gene: 8. This CDR3 is 16 amino acids long. Germline CDR1 reads MGHRA; CDR2 reads YSYEKL. CDR3 sequence: CASSQAGRGLSYGYTF. The CDR3, as DNA: TGCGCCAGCAGCCAAGCGGGCAGGGGGCTAAGCTATGGCTACACCTTC.

This clone has more than one count but fewer than ten. The chain is built from TRBV6-4 and TRBJ2-3; tentative D call: TRBD2 (5 bases). This CDR3 is 14 amino acids long. V lost 0 bases, J lost 2 bases, and 6 bases lay in between. CDR1 and CDR2 from the germline V gene are MRHNA and SNTAGT. The CDR3 DNA is TGTGCCAGCAGTGACTCCGGGGTCACAGATACGCAGTATTTT. This codes for CASSDSGVTDTQYF.

The J gene is TRBJ2-1, the V gene TRBV5-6; D unresolved. This CDR3 is 14 amino acids long. Trimming stripped 0 bases from V and 8 bases from J, with 12 bases between. The germline gives CDR1 SGHDT, CDR2 YYEEEE. The CDR3 loop reads CASSLETEMDEQFF. The CDR3 DNA reads TGTGCCAGCAGCTTGGAAACCGAGATGGATGAGCAGTTCTTC.

V gene TRBV5-1 combines with J gene TRBJ2-7, with 13 bases fitting TRBD2. After removal of 4 bases from V and 5 bases from J, the junction contained 6 bases not matched to a gene. Looked up from germline, CDR1 is SGHRS and CDR2 is YFSETQ. This CDR3 spans 15 amino acids. The CDR3 is CASSVGTSGNNEQYF. CDR3 DNA: TGCGCCAGCAGCGTCGGGACTAGCGGGAACAACGAGCAGTACTTC.

V gene TRBV7-9 combines with J gene TRBJ1-6, with D tentatively TRBD1 (5 bases). The CDR3 contains 14 residues. The germline V gene encodes CDR1 SEHNR and CDR2 FQNEAQ (reference sequence). V dropped 5 bases and J dropped 4 bases, with 9 bases sitting between them. CDR3 sequence reads: CASSMGHYNSPLHF. CDR3 nucleotides: TGTGCCAGCAGCATGGGGCATTATAATTCACCCCTCCACTTT.

The chain links TRBV7-2 to TRBJ1-2; 10 nucleotides align to TRBD1. CDR1 and CDR2 (germline): SGHTA, FQGNSA. CDR3 length equals 14 residues. Trimming cost V 6 bases and J 8 bases; bases outside gene matches: 9. This CDR3 is CASRLGGTGVGYTF. The CDR3 nucleotides read TGTGCCAGCAGGCTCGGTGGGACAGGGGTCGGCTACACCTTC.